The entry below gives a single TCR beta chain sequence along with its context. Antigen unknown. This sample stems from a study of identical twins. Germline CDR1 and CDR2: SGHTA and FQGTGA. The CDR3 runs to 15 residues. V was shortened by 4 bases and J by 3 bases, with 13 bases between the two germline ends. Overall study findings and caveats: The degree of excess twin sharing was weaker in beta out-of-frame sequences. Within twin pairs, the out-of-frame alpha sequences they shared showed excess low generation probability.

Unique molecular identifiers were present on the cDNA, and a universal primer site came from template switching. TCRdb processed the 5' RACE reads anew with MiXCR; each CDR3 protein has one entry. The sample lists a few hundred thousand distinct CDR3 sequences, 10% to 15% occurring once. This sample was also put to use in a study of yellow fever vaccine responses in identical twins. This second report adds: It has been reported that, in twins, the vaccine T cell response seemed partly convergent and partly personalized.

The chain couples TRBV7-3 to TRBJ2-1; TRBD1 is a possible D gene (6 bases). The sequence derives from a woman aged 18-29 years in good health. Sequencing was performed on memory (CD45RO+) T cells sorted from blood. CDR3 in amino acids: CASSSGTPFYNEQFF. The CDR3 region has the DNA TGTGCCAGCAGCTCCGGGACACCGTTCTACAATGAGCAGTTCTTC.